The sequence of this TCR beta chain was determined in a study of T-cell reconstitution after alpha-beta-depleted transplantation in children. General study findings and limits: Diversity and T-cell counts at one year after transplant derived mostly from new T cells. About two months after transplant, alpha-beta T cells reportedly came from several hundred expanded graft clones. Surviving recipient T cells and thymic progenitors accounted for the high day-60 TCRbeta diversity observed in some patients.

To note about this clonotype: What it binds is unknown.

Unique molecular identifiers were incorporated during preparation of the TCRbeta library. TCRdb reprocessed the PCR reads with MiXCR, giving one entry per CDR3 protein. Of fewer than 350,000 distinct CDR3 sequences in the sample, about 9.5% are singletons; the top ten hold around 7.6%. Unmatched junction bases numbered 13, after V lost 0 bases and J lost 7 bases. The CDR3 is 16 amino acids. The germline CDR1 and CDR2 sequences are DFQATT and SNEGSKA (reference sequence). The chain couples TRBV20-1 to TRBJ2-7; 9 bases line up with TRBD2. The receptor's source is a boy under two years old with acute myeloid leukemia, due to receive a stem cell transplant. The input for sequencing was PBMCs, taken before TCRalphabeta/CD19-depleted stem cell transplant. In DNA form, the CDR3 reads TGCAGTGCTAGAGAGGGGTCGAGCGGGAGGTTGAGGGAGCAGTACTTC. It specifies CSAREGSSGRLREQYF.